A single sample gave rise to the 13 T cell receptor gamma chains below, sequenced in a study of γδ T cells in repeated Plasmodium falciparum infection. TCRdb ran CATT on the multiplex PCR reads. The sample includes 5,000 to 6,500 gamma-chain clones, roughly 3.5% of them seen just once. Flow sorting of PBMC yielded separate Vgamma9/Vdelta2+ and Vdelta2-negative gammadelta T cell populations for bulk repertoire analysis. Sequencing was performed on gamma-delta T cells from blood. The receptor source for this set is a pool of human donors (malaria-infected and uninfected, not separated).

To note about this clone: TCRdb's listed protein matches a much larger clone and diverges from this DNA's translation at residue 7, likely through a read error; the protein shown comes from the DNA. The chain combines TRGV4 with TRGJP1. Since TCRdb gives no J gene, matching the DNA to germline was used here to assign it. The CDR3 runs to 17 residues. Germline CDR1 reads EGSTGY; CDR2 reads YDSYTSSV. V lost 0 bases and J lost 0; bases outside the gene matches: 7. The CDR3 loop reads CATWDGWPYTTGWFKIF. The CDR3 bases are TGTGCCACCTGGGATGGGTGGCCATATACCACTGGTTGGTTCAAGATATTT.

By sample fraction, this clone is large. The sample holds other DNA sequences that translate to the same CDR3. The V gene is TRGV9, the J gene TRGJP. Trimming at V came to 0 bases and at J to 4 bases, leaving 3 bases not matched to a gene. CDR3 length: 17 amino acids. Germline-derived CDR1 and CDR2 are GITISATS and ISYDGTV (reference sequence). The CDR3 region is CALWEVTQELGKKIKVF. For the CDR3, the DNA is TGTGCCTTGTGGGAGGTGACTCAAGAGTTGGGCAAAAAAATCAAGGTATTT.

In its sample, this clone is medium-sized. The gene calls are TRGV5 and TRGJ1 or TRGJ2. After removal of 0 bases from V and 0 bases from J, the junction contained 8 bases not matched to a gene. The CDR3 length is 16 residues. The germline gives CDR1 VINAFY, CDR2 YDVSNSKD. The CDR3 region is CATWDRLHSNYYKKLF. The CDR3 coding sequence is TGTGCCACCTGGGACAGGCTCCATTCGAATTATTATAAGAAACTCTTT.

As to this clone: The protein in TCRdb stems from a much larger clone and differs at residue 3 from this DNA's translation, likely a read error; here the protein is translated from the DNA. The rearrangement uses TRGV9 and TRGJP. The CDR3 length is 13 residues. Germline values: CDR1 GITISATS, CDR2 ISYDGTV (reference sequence). The CDR3 here is CATQELGKKIKVF. The CDR3 DNA reads as TGCGCTACGCAAGAGTTGGGCAAAAAAATCAAGGTATTT.

At least ten counts were recorded for this clone. The protein TCRdb gives is from a much larger clone and does not agree with this DNA's translation at residue 14, likely a read error; the protein shown here comes from the DNA. The V and J genes are TRGV3 and TRGJ1 or TRGJ2. Trimming at V came to 0 bases and at J to 0 bases, leaving 26 bases not matched to a gene. The germline gives CDR1 VTNTFY, CDR2 YDVSTARD (reference sequence). This CDR3 contains 22 residues. The chain's CDR3 is CATWDRRLVRTPTVSNYYKKLF. The CDR3 coding sequence is TGTGCCACCTGGGACAGGCGTTTAGTAAGGACGCCCACCGTATCGAATTATTATAAGAAACTCTTT.

A few counts support this clone. TCRdb shows a much larger clone's protein in place of this DNA's translation, and the two differ at residue 12, likely through a read error; the protein shown is translated from the DNA. The chain carries TRGV5 and TRGJ1 or TRGJ2. Looked up from germline, CDR1 is VINAFY and CDR2 is YDVSNSKD. The CDR3 runs to 14 residues. CDR3 sequence reads: CATWDRPWNYKELF. The CDR3 DNA reads as TGTGCCACCTGGGACAGGCCCTGGAATTATAAGGAACTCTTT.

This clone came up many times. The protein TCRdb lists belongs to a much larger clone and differs from this DNA's translation at residue 14, which points to a read error; the protein shown is made from the DNA. The chain links TRGV4 to TRGJP1. The germline V gene encodes CDR1 EGSTGY and CDR2 YDSYTSSV. The CDR3 sequence is 16 residues long. In nucleotides, the CDR3 is TGTGCCACCTGGGAGGGGGTATGGGGCACTGGTTGGTTCAGGATATTT. Residues: CATWEGVWGTGWFRIF.

Turning to this clone: This likely reflects a read error, since a far larger clone is one base away. The identical CDR3 is also encoded by other nucleotide sequences in the sample. V gene TRGV9 combines with J gene TRGJP. TCRdb records no J gene; here it was assigned by comparing the DNA to germline. This CDR3 comprises 15 residues. Germline V CDR1 and CDR2: GITISATS, ISYDGTV (reference sequence). CDR3 protein: CALWNPALGKKIKVF. The CDR3 nucleotides are TGTGCCTTGTGGAACCCCGCGTTGGGTAAAAAAATCAAGGTATTT.

On this clone: The protein recorded in TCRdb matches a much larger clone and deviates from this DNA's translation at residue 14, suggesting a read error; the protein here is obtained by translating the DNA. J is TRGJP and V is TRGV9. Here the J gene came from matching the DNA to germline, since TCRdb omits it. The CDR3 is made up of 17 amino acids. Germline lookup yields CDR1 GITISATS and CDR2 ISYDGTV (reference sequence). CDR3 bases: TGTGCCTTGTGGGAGGTGCGATTTGAGTTGGGCAAAAAAACCAAGGTATTT. Translating gives CALWEVRFELGKKTKVF.

This clone has at least ten counts. The translation of this DNA and the TCRdb protein of a much larger clone differ at residue 7, probably owing to a read error; the protein shown here is translated from the DNA. The gene calls are TRGV2 and TRGJ1 or TRGJ2. Trimming removed 6 bases from V and 6 bases from J; junction bases left unmatched: 8. The germline CDR1 and CDR2 sequences are EGSNGY and YDSYNSKV. This CDR3 has 12 amino acids. CDR3: CATWLDCYKKLF. DNA of the CDR3: TGTGCCACCTGGTTAGATTGTTATAAGAAACTCTTT.

This clone was seen many times. A far larger clone is just one base off, so this is likely a read error. The chain joins TRGV3 to TRGJ1 or TRGJ2. The germline CDR1 and CDR2 sequences are VTNTFY and YDVSTARD (reference sequence). This CDR3 contains 22 residues. The CDR3 protein is CAAWDRRLVRTPTISNYYKKLF. The CDR3 DNA is TGTGCCGCCTGGGACAGGCGTTTAGTAAGGACGCCCACCATATCGAATTATTATAAGAAACTCTTT.

The V gene is TRGV9, the J gene TRGJP1. Here the J gene came from matching the DNA to germline, since TCRdb omits it. V lost 4 bases to trimming and J lost 9 bases; unmatched junction nucleotides: 8. The CDR3 spans 13 residues. Germline V gene lookup returns CDR1 GITISATS and CDR2 ISYDGTV (reference sequence). The CDR3 DNA sequence: TGTGCCTTGTGGGACGTCCACCGTTGGTTCAAGATATTT. Translation: CALWDVHRWFKIF.

Only a few counts were recorded for this clone. The TCRdb protein comes from a much larger clone and disagrees with this DNA's translation at residue 4, likely due to a read error; the protein given here is derived from the DNA. The rearrangement links TRGV3 to TRGJ1 or TRGJ2. TCRdb leaves out the J gene; it was filled in here by matching the DNA to germline. CDR1 and CDR2 from the germline V gene are VTNTFY and YDVSTARD (reference sequence). The CDR3 is 15 residues long. The CDR3 is CATCDRLGDYYKKLF. In DNA form, the CDR3 reads TGTGCCACCTGTGACAGGCTGGGGGATTATTATAAGAAACTCTTT.